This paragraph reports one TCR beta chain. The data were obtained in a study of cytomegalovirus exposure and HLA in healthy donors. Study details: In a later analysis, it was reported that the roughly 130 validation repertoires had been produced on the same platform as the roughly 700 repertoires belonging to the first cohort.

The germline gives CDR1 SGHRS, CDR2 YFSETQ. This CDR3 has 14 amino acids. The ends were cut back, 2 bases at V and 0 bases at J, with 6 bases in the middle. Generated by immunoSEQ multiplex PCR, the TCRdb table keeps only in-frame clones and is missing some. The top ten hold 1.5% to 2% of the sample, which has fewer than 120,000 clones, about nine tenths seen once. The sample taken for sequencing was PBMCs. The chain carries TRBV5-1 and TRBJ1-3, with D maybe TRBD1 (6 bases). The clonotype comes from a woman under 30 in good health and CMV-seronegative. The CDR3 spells CASSLQGSGNTIYF. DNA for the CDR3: TGCGCCAGCAGCTTACAGGGCTCTGGAAACACCATATATTTT. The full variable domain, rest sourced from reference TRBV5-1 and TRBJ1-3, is KAGVTQTPRYLIKTRGQQVTLSCSPISGHRSVSWYQQTPGQGLQFLFEYFSETQRNKGNFPGRFSGRQFSNSRSEMNVSTLELGDSALYLCASSLQGSGNTIYFGEGSWLTVV.